Listed here is a single T cell receptor (beta chain). Data came from immunoSEQ multiplex PCR; TCRdb stores just in-frame clones and leaves some out. Of approximately 300,000 clones listed, around 90% are singletons. This sample stems from a study of blood T cell repertoires in COVID-19. All recovered Cohort 3 donors got two negative PCRs, got clearance, or saw symptom resolution. The CDR3 runs 15 residues. With 4 bases clipped from V and 4 bases from J, the junction kept 9 bases outside the gene matches. Germline-derived CDR1 and CDR2 are MNHEY and SVGAGI. The V call is TRBV6-5, the J call TRBJ1-2; 7 nucleotides match TRBD1. The sequence was obtained from a man aged 60 to 75 who had recovered from COVID-19. Material for sequencing was PBMCs or T cells enriched from blood (not recorded which). The CDR3 protein is CASSSLGTASYGYTF. The CDR3 DNA reads TGTGCCAGCAGTTCCCTCGGGACAGCCAGCTATGGCTACACCTTC.